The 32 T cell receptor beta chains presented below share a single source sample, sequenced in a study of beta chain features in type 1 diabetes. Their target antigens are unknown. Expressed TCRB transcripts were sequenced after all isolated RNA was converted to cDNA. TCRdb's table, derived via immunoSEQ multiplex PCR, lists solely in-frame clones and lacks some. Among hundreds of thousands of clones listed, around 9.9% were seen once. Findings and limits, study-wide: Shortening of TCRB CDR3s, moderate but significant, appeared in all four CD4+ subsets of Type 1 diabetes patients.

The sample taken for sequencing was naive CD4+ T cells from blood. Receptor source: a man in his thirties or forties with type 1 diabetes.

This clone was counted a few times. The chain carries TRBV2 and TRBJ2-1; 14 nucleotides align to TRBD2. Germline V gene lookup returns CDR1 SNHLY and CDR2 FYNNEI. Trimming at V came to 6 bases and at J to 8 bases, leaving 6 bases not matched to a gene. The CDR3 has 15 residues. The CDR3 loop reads CASRGGTSGGHEQFF. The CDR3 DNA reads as TGTGCCAGCAGGGGCGGGACTAGCGGGGGTCATGAGCAGTTCTTC.

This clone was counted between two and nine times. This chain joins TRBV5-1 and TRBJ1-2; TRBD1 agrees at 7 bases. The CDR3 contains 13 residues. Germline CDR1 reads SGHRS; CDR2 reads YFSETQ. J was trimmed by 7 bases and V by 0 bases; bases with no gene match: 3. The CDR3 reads CASSLGDSPGYTF. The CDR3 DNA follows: TGCGCCAGCAGCTTGGGGGACAGTCCTGGCTACACCTTC.

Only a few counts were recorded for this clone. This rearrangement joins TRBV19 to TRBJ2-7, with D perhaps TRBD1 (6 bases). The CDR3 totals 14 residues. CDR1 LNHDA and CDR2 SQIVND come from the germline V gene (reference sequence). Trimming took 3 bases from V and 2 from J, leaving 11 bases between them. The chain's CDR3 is CASSIPGHTYEQYF. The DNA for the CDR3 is TGTGCCAGTAGTATTCCGGGACACACCTACGAGCAGTACTTC. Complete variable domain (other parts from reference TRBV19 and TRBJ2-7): DGGITQSPKYLFRKEGQNVTLSCEQNLNHDAMYWYRQDPGQGLRLIYYSQIVNDFQKGDIAEGYSVSREKKESFPLTVTSAQKNPTAFYLCASSIPGHTYEQYFGPGTRLTVT.

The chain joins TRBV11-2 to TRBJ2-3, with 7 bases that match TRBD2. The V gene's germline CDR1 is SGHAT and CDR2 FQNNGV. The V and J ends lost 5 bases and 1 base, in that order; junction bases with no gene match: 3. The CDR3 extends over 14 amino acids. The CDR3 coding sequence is TGTGCCAGCAGCGGCGGGGGACGCACAGATACGCAGTATTTT. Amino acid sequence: CASSGGGRTDTQYF.

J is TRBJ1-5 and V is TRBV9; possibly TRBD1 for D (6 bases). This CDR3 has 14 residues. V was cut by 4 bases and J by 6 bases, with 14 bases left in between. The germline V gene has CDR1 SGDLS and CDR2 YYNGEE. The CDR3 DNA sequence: TGTGCCAGCAGCTCACAGGGTTTTAGTCAGCCCCAGCATTTT. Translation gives CASSSQGFSQPQHF.

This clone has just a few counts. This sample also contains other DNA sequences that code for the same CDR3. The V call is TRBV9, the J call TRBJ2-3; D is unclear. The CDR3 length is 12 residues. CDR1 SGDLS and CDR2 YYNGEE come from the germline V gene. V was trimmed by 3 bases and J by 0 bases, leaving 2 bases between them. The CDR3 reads CASSASTDTQYF. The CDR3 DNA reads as TGTGCCAGCAGCGCAAGCACAGATACGCAGTATTTT. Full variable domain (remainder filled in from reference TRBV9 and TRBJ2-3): DSGVTQTPKHLITATGQRVTLRCSPRSGDLSVYWYQQSLDQGLQFLIQYYNGEERAKGNILERFSAQQFPDLHSELNLSSLELGDSALYFCASSASTDTQYFGPGTRLTVL.

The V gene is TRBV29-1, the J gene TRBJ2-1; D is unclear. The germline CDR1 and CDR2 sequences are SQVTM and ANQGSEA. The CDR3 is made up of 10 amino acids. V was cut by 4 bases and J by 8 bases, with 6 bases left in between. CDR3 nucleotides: TGCAGCGTTGTGTTCTATGAGCAGTTCTTC. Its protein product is CSVVFYEQFF.

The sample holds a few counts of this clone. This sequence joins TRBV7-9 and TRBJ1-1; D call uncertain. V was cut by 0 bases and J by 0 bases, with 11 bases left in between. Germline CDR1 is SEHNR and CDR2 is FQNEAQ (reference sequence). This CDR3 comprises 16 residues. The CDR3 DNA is TGTGCCAGCAGCTTAGCGGCGAGCGGGGTGAACACTGAAGCTTTCTTT. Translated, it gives CASSLAASGVNTEAFF.

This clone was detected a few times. The CDR3 reads CASSVGSSGGTDTQYF. The CDR3, as DNA: TGTGCCAGCAGCGTAGGGTCTAGCGGGGGCACAGATACGCAGTATTTT. The rearrangement uses TRBV9 and TRBJ2-3, with TRBD2 matching over 9 bases. CDR3 length: 16 amino acids. V was clipped by 0 bases and J by 1 base; unmatched bases: 3. Germline V gene sequence: CDR1 SGDLS, CDR2 YYNGEE.

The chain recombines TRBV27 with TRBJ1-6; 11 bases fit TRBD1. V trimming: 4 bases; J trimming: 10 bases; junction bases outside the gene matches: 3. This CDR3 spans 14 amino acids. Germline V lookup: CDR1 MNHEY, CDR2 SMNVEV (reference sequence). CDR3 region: CASSWDRGVSPLHF. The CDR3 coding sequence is TGTGCCAGCAGTTGGGACAGGGGGGTATCACCCCTCCACTTT.

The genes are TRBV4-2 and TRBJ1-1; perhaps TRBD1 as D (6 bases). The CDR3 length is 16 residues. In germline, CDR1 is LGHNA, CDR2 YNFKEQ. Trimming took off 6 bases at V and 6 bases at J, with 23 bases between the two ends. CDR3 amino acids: CASRQHRVRSGSEAFF. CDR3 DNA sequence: TGTGCCAGCAGGCAACACAGGGTCCGATCGGGTTCTGAAGCTTTCTTT.

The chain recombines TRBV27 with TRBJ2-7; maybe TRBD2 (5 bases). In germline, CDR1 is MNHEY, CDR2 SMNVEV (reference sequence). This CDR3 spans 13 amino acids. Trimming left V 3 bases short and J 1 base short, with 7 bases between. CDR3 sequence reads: CASSLGESYEQYF. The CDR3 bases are TGTGCCAGCAGTTTGGGAGAGTCCTACGAGCAGTACTTC.

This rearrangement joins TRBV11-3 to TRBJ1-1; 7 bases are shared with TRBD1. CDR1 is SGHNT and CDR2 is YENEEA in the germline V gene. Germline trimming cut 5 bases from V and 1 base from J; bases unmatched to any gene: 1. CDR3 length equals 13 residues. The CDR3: CASSRQGNTEAFF. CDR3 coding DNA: TGTGCCAGCAGCAGACAGGGGAACACTGAAGCTTTCTTT.

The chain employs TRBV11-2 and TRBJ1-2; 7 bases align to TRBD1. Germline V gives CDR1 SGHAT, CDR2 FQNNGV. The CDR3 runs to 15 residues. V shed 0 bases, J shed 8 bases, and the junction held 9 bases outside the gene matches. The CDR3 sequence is CASSLDRTGTVGYTF. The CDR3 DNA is TGTGCCAGCAGCTTAGATCGGACAGGCACAGTGGGCTACACCTTC.

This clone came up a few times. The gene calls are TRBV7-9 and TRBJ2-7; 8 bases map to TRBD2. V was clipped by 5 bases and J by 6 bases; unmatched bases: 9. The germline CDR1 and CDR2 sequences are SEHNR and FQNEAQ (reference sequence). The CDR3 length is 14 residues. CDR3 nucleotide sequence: TGTGCCAGCAGCGCAAGCGGGGGACCCTCCGAGCAGTACTTC. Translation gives CASSASGGPSEQYF.

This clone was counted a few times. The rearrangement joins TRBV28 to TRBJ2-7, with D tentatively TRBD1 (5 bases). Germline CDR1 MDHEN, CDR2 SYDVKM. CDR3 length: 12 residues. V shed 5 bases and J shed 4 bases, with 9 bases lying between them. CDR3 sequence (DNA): TGTGCCAGCAGTCTCAAGGGGTACGAGCAGTACTTC. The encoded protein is CASSLKGYEQYF.

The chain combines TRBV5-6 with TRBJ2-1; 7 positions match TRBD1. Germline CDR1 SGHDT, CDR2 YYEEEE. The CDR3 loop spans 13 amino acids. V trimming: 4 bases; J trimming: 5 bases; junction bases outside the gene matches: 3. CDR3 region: CASSLDRDNEQFF. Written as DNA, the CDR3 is TGTGCCAGCAGCCTAGACAGGGACAATGAGCAGTTCTTC.

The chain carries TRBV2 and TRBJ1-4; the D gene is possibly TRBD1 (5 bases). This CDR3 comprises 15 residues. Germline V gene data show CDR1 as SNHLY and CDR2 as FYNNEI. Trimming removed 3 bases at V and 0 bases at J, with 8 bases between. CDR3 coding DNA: TGTGCCAGCAGTGATCAGGGCACAACTAATGAAAAACTGTTTTTT. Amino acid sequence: CASSDQGTTNEKLFF.

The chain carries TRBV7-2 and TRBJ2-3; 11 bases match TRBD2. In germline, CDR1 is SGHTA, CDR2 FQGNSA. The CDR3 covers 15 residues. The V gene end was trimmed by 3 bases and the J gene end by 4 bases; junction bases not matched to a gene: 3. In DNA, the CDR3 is TGTGCCAGCAGCTTTAGCGGGGGGGCCGCAGATACGCAGTATTTT. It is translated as CASSFSGGAADTQYF.

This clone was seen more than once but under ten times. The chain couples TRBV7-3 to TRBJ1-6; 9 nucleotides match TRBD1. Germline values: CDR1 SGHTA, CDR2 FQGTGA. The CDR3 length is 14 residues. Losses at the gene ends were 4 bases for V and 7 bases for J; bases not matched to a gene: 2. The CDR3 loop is CASSSQGANSPLHF. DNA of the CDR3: TGTGCCAGCAGCTCACAGGGGGCGAATTCACCCCTCCACTTT.

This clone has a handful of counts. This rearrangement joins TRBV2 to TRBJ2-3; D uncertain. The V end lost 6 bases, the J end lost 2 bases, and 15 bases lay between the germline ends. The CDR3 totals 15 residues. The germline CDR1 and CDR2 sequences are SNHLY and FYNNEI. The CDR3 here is CASRQQSTFTDTQYF. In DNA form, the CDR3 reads TGTGCCAGCAGACAACAAAGTACATTCACAGATACGCAGTATTTT.

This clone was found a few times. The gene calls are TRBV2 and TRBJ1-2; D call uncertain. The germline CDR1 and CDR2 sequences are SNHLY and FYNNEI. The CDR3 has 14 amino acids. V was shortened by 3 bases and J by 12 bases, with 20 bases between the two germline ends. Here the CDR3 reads CASSEPREAQSNTF. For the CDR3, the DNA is TGTGCCAGCAGTGAGCCTCGGGAAGCCCAAAGTAACACCTTC. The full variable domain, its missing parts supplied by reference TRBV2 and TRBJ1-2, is EPEVTQTPSHQVTQMGQEVILRCVPISNHLYFYWYRQILGQKVEFLVSFYNNEISEKSEIFDDQFSVERPDGSNFTLKIRSTKLEDSAMYFCASSEPREAQSNTFGSGTRLTVV.

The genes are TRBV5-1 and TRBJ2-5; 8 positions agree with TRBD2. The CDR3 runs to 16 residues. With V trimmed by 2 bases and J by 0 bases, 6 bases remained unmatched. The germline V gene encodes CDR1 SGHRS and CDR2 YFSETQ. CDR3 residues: CASSFEPRGDQETQYF. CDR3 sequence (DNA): TGCGCCAGCAGCTTTGAACCGCGGGGGGACCAAGAGACCCAGTACTTC.

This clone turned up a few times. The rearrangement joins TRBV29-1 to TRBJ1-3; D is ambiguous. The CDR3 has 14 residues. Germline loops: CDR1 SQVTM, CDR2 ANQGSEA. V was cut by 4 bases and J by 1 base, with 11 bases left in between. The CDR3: CSVVSSVSGNTIYF. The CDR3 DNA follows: TGCAGCGTTGTATCATCGGTTTCTGGAAACACCATATATTTT.

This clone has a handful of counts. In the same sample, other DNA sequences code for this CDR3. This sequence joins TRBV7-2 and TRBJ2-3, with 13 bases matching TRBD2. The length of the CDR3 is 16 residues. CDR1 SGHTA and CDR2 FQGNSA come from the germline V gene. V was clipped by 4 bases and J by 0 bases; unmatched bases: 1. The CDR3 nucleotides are TGTGCCAGCAGCTCGGGACTAGCGGGGAGCACAGATACGCAGTATTTT. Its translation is CASSSGLAGSTDTQYF.

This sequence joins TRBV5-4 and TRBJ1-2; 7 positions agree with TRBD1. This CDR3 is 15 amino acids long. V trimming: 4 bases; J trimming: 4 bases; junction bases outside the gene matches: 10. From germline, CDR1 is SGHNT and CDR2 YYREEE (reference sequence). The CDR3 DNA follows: TGTGCCAGCAGCGATGGAGGGACAGTCCTCTATGGCTACACCTTC. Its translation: CASSDGGTVLYGYTF. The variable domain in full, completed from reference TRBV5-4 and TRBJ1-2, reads ETGVTQSPTHLIKTRGQQVTLRCSSQSGHNTVSWYQQALGQGPQFIFQYYREEENGRGNFPPRFSGLQFPNYSSELNVNALELDDSALYLCASSDGGTVLYGYTFGSGTRLTVV.

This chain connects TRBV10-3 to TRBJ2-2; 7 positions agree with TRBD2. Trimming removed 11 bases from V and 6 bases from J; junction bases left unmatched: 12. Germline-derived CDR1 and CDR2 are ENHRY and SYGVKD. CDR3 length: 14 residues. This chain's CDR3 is CAVGRAGDPGELFF. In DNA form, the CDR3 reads TGTGCCGTGGGCCGGGCGGGGGATCCCGGGGAGCTGTTTTTT.

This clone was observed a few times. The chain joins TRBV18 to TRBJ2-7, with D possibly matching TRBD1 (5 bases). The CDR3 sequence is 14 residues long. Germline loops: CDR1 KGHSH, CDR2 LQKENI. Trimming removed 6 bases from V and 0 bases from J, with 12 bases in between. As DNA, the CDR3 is TGTGCCAGCTCCCCCCAGGGCGGCTCCTACGAGCAGTACTTC. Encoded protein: CASSPQGGSYEQYF.

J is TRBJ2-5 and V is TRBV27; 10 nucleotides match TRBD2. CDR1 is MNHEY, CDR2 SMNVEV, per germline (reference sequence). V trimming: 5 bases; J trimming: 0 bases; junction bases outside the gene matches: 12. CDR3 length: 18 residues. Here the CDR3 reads CASSMLSGGPTYQETQYF. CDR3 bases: TGTGCCAGCAGTATGCTTAGCGGGGGGCCCACGTACCAAGAGACCCAGTACTTC.

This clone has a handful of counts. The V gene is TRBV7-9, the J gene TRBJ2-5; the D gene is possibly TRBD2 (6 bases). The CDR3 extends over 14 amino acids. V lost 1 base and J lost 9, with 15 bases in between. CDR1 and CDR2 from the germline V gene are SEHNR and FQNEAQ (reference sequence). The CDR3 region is CASSLDGGLKAQYF. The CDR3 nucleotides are TGTGCCAGCAGCTTAGACGGGGGACTGAAGGCCCAGTACTTC. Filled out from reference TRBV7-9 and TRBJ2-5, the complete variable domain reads DTGVSQNPRHKITKRGQNVTFRCDPISEHNRLYWYRQTLGQGPEFLTYFQNEAQLEKSRLLSDRFSAERPKGSFSTLEIQRTEQGDSAMYLCASSLDGGLKAQYFGPGTRLLVL.

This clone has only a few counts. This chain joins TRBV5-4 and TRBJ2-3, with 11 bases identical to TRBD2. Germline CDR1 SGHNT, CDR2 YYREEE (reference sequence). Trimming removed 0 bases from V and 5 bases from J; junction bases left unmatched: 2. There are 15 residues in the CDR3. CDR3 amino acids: CASSLVAGGGDTQYF. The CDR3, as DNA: TGTGCCAGCAGCTTGGTAGCGGGGGGGGGAGATACGCAGTATTTT.

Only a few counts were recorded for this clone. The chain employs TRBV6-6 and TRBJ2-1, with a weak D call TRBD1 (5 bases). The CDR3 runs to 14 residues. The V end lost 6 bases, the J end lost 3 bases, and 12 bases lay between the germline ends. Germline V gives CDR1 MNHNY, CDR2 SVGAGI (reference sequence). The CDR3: CASSIQGRYNEQFF. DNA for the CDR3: TGTGCCAGCAGCATCCAGGGCCGCTACAATGAGCAGTTCTTC.